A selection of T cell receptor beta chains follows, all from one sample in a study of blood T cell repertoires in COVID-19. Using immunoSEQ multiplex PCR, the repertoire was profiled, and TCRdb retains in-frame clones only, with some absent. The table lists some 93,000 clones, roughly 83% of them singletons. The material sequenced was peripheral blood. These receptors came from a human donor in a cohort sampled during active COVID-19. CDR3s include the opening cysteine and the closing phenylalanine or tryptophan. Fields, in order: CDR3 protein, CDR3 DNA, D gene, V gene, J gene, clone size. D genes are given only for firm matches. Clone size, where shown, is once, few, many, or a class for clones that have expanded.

CSASLGQGDLQQYF	TGCAGTGCTAGTCTGGGACAGGGGGATTTGCAGCAGTATTTT	TRBD1	TRBV20-1	TRBJ2-3	-
CASSIGYYTDTQYF	TGTGCCAGTAGTATAGGTTATTACACAGATACGCAGTATTTT	-	TRBV19	TRBJ2-3	few
CAWSVQWGWPQHF	TGTGCCTGGAGTGTACAATGGGGCTGGCCCCAGCATTTT	-	TRBV30	TRBJ1-5	-
CASSIVTPSGRSTETQYF	TGTGCCAGTAGTATAGTAACCCCTAGCGGGAGAAGTACGGAGACCCAGTACTTC	TRBD2	TRBV19	TRBJ2-5	-
CASSPWSGEGQETQYF	TGTGCCAGCAGCCCCTGGTCGGGGGAGGGCCAAGAGACCCAGTACTTC	TRBD2	TRBV3-1/TRBV3-2	TRBJ2-5	-
CATTGGAGPGYEQFF	TGTGCCACCACAGGGGGCGCCGGTCCGGGCTATGAGCAGTTCTTC	TRBD1	TRBV19	TRBJ2-1	-
CASSQDSYGYTF	TGTGCCAGCAGCCAAGACAGTTATGGCTACACCTTC	-	TRBV7-8	TRBJ1-2	-
CASNRGTGYNSPLHF	TGTGCCAGCAATCGGGGGACAGGGTATAATTCACCCCTCCACTTT	TRBD1	TRBV6-5	TRBJ1-6	-
CATSKPGAQTQYF	TGTGCCACCAGCAAACCGGGAGCCCAAACGCAGTATTTT	-	TRBV15	TRBJ2-3	few
CARSRGGAGNQPQHF	TGTGCCCGCAGTCGGGGGGGGGCCGGCAATCAGCCCCAGCATTTT	-	TRBV28	TRBJ1-5	once
CASSQERRQGASGYTF	TGCGCCAGCAGCCAAGAACGTCGACAGGGGGCCTCTGGCTACACCTTC	TRBD1	TRBV4-1	TRBJ1-2	-
CASSVQGTDTQYF	TGTGCCAGCAGCGTACAGGGCACAGATACGCAGTATTTT	-	TRBV5-4	TRBJ2-3	few
CASSIIPGTDTEAFF	TGTGCCAGTAGTATAATCCCAGGTACGGACACTGAAGCTTTCTTT	-	TRBV19	TRBJ1-1	-
CASSLALAGDYDNEQFF	TGTGCCAGCAGCTTAGCCTTGGCAGGGGATTATGACAATGAGCAGTTCTTC	-	TRBV7-9	TRBJ2-1	-
CASSEQGSAFF	TGTGCCAGCAGTGAACAGGGATCGGCTTTCTTT	-	TRBV2	TRBJ1-1	-
CATSRERIPGQGYEQYF	TGTGCCACCAGCAGAGAGCGGATCCCGGGACAGGGCTACGAGCAGTACTTC	TRBD1	TRBV15	TRBJ2-7	few
CASSFAASTDTQYF	TGTGCCAGCAGCTTCGCGGCTAGCACAGATACGCAGTATTTT	-	TRBV7-8	TRBJ2-3	-
CASSGTTSQETQYF	TGTGCCAGCAGTGGGACTACCTCCCAGGAGACCCAGTACTTC	-	TRBV2	TRBJ2-5	-
CASSVSYETQYF	TGTGCCAGCAGCGTATCGTATGAGACCCAGTACTTC	-	TRBV14	TRBJ2-5	-
CASRGGRWDTGELFF	TGCGCCAGCAGGGGAGGGAGATGGGACACCGGGGAGCTGTTTTTT	TRBD2	TRBV10-2	TRBJ2-2	-
CAWATQNTEAFF	TGTGCCTGGGCGACACAGAACACTGAAGCTTTCTTT	-	TRBV30	TRBJ1-1	-
CASRQSGGGNTGELFF	TGTGCCAGCAGACAATCAGGGGGCGGGAACACCGGGGAGCTGTTTTTT	TRBD1	TRBV28	TRBJ2-2	-
CASRDAGLQETQYF	TGCGCCAGCAGGGACGCTGGACTCCAAGAGACCCAGTACTTC	-	TRBV5-1	TRBJ2-5	-
CASSSGGRETQYF	TGTGCCAGCAGCTCAGGGGGACGAGAGACCCAGTACTTC	TRBD1	TRBV7-3	TRBJ2-5	once
CASTLDRGTATNEKLFF	TGTGCCAGCACCTTGGACAGGGGAACGGCAACTAATGAAAAACTGTTTTTT	TRBD1	TRBV3-1/TRBV3-2	TRBJ1-4	-
CASSRVSEGFQPQHF	TGTGCCAGCAGTCGGGTTTCGGAAGGTTTTCAGCCCCAGCATTTT	-	TRBV28	TRBJ1-5	-
CASSELAATEAFF	TGTGCCAGCAGTGAATTGGCGGCAACTGAAGCTTTCTTT	-	TRBV25-1	TRBJ1-1	once
CASSPPLSEGYTGELFF	TGTGCCAGCTCACCACCCCTGTCGGAGGGCTACACCGGGGAGCTGTTTTTT	-	TRBV18	TRBJ2-2	-
CASSPGLAGVEQFF	TGTGCCAGCAGTCCGGGACTAGCGGGAGTTGAGCAGTTCTTC	TRBD2	TRBV7-2	TRBJ2-1	-
CASSPGTGFYEQYF	TGTGCCAGCAGCCCCGGGACAGGGTTCTACGAGCAGTACTTC	TRBD1	TRBV7-9	TRBJ2-7	-
CASSPSGRASYEQYF	TGTGCCAGCAGCCCCAGCGGGAGGGCCTCCTACGAGCAGTACTTC	TRBD2	TRBV9	TRBJ2-7	-
CASSYSWGDYEQYF	TGTGCCAGCAGTTACTCGTGGGGGGATTACGAGCAGTACTTC	-	TRBV6-6	TRBJ2-7	-
CASSLLAAGQETQYF	TGTGCCAGTAGTCTACTAGCAGCAGGGCAAGAGACCCAGTACTTC	-	TRBV19	TRBJ2-5	-
CASSSERFTEAFF	TGTGCCAGCAGCTCCGAGCGGTTCACTGAAGCTTTCTTT	-	TRBV7-8	TRBJ1-1	-
CASSDPGRANEQYF	TGTGCCAGCAGTGACCCCGGGAGGGCCAACGAGCAGTACTTC	TRBD2	TRBV6-1	TRBJ2-7	few
CASSLSQGSADTQYF	TGCGCCAGCAGCTTATCACAGGGTTCGGCAGATACGCAGTATTTT	-	TRBV5-1	TRBJ2-3	once
CASSYSRTGDSYEQYF	TGTGCCAGCAGTTACTCCCGGACAGGGGACTCCTACGAGCAGTACTTC	TRBD1	TRBV6-5	TRBJ2-7	-
CASSQEGGADTEAFF	TGCGCCAGCAGCCAAGAGGGAGGGGCTGACACTGAAGCTTTCTTT	-	TRBV4-1	TRBJ1-1	-
CASRPGLAGVLETQYF	TGTGCCAGCAGGCCAGGACTAGCGGGAGTACTGGAGACCCAGTACTTC	TRBD2	TRBV27	TRBJ2-5	-
CASSPRGTGDAQWTSGETQYF	TGTGCCAGCAGCCCAAGGGGGACAGGGGACGCCCAATGGACTAGCGGGGAGACCCAGTACTTC	-	TRBV3-1/TRBV3-2	TRBJ2-5	-
CASSLLYDISTDTQYF	TGTGCCAGCAGCCTCCTCTACGACATTAGCACAGATACGCAGTATTTT	-	TRBV11-2	TRBJ2-3	-
CAIKGLPGQGTDTQYF	TGTGCCATCAAAGGACTGCCGGGACAGGGCACAGATACGCAGTATTTT	TRBD1	TRBV10-3	TRBJ2-3	-
CASSKGAEDTQYF	TGTGCCAGCTCCAAAGGGGCGGAAGATACGCAGTATTTT	-	TRBV18	TRBJ2-3	-
CASSTTSGRASEQFF	TGTGCCAGCAGCACTACTAGCGGGAGGGCCTCCGAGCAGTTCTTC	TRBD2	TRBV9	TRBJ2-1	-
CASSQGGLAGAYEQYF	TGTGCCAGCAGCCAAGGGGGACTAGCGGGAGCCTACGAGCAGTACTTC	TRBD2	TRBV3-1/TRBV3-2	TRBJ2-7	few
CASSSRGQAFF	TGTGCCAGCAGTTCAAGGGGGCAAGCTTTCTTT	TRBD1	TRBV12-3/TRBV12-4	TRBJ1-1	-
CASNSPGLSGNTIYF	TGTGCCAGCAACTCACCAGGACTGTCTGGAAACACCATATATTTT	-	TRBV6-6	TRBJ1-3	-
CASSERENYNEQFF	TGTGCCAGCAGTGAGCGGGAGAACTACAATGAGCAGTTCTTC	TRBD2	TRBV2	TRBJ2-1	-
CASSSAPLQVGGLYEQYF	TGTGCCAGCAGCTCAGCCCCCCTGCAGGTGGGAGGGCTGTACGAGCAGTACTTC	TRBD2	TRBV7-8	TRBJ2-7	-
CASSTGTGGNQPQHF	TGTGCCAGCAGCACCGGGACAGGGGGCAATCAGCCCCAGCATTTT	TRBD1	TRBV5-4	TRBJ1-5	-
CASSVVGGAQETQYF	TGTGCCAGCAGCGTAGTCGGGGGAGCACAAGAGACCCAGTACTTC	-	TRBV9	TRBJ2-5	-
CASGRSWGQQETQYF	TGTGCCAGCGGACGTTCTTGGGGGCAACAAGAGACCCAGTACTTC	-	TRBV6-5	TRBJ2-5	-
CASSPLGTAPYGYTF	TGTGCCAGCTCACCCTTGGGGACAGCCCCCTATGGCTACACCTTC	TRBD1	TRBV18	TRBJ1-2	-